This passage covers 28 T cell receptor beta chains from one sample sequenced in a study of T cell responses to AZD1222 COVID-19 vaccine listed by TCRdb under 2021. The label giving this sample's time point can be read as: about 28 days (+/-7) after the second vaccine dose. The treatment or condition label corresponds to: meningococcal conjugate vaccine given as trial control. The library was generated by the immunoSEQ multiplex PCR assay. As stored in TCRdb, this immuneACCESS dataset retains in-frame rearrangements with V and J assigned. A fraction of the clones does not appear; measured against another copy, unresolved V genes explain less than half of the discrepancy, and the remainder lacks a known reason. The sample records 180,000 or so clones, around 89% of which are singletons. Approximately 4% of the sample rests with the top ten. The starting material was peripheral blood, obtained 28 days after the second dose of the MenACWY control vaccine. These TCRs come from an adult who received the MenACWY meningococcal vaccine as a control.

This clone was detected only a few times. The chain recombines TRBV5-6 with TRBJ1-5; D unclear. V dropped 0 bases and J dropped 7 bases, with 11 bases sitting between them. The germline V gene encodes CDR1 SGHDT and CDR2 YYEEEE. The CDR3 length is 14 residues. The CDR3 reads CASSLEGGHQPQHF. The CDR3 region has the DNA TGTGCCAGCAGCTTGGAGGGTGGGCACCAGCCCCAGCATTTT.

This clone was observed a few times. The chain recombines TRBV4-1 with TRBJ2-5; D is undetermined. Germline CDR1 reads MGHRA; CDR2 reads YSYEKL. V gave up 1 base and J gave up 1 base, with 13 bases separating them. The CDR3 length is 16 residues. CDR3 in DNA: TGCGCCAGCAGCCAAGTGAATATGGGTTTCCAAGAGACCCAGTACTTC. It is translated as CASSQVNMGFQETQYF.

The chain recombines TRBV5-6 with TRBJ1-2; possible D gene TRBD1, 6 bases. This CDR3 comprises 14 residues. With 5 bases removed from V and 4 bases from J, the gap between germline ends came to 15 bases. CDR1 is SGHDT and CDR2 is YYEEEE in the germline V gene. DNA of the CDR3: TGTGCCAGCAGTTCCACAGGGAGGACCTATGGCTACACCTTC. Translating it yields CASSSTGRTYGYTF.

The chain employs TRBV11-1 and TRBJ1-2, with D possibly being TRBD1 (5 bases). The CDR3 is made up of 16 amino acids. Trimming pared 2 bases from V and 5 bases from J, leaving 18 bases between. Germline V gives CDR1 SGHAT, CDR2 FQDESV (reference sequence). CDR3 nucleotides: TGTGCCAGCAGCTTAACTTCGGGGCTTGGGTTTTATGGCTACACCTTC. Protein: CASSLTSGLGFYGYTF. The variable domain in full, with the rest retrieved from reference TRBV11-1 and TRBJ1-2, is EAEVAQSPRYKITEKSQAVAFWCDPISGHATLYWYRQILGQGPELLVQFQDESVVDDSQLPKDRFSAERLKGVDSTLKIQPAELGDSAMYLCASSLTSGLGFYGYTFGSGTRLTVV.

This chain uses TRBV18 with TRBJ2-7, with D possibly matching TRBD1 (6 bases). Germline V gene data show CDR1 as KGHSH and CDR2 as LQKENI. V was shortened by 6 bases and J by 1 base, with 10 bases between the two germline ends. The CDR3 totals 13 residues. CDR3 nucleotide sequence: TGTGCCAGCTCTCAACAGGGATCCTACGAGCAGTACTTC. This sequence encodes CASSQQGSYEQYF.

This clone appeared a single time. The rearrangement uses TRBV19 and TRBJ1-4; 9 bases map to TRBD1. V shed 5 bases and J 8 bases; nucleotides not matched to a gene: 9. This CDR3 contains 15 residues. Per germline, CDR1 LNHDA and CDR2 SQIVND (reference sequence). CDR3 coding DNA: TGTGCCAGTAGTGCCCCGGGACAGGGAAGCGAAAAACTGTTTTTT. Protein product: CASSAPGQGSEKLFF.

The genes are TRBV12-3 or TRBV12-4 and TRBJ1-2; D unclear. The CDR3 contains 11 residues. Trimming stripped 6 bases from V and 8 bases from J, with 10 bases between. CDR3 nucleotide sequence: TGTGCCAGCAGGGGAGGGATGGGCTACACCTTC. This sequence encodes CASRGGMGYTF.

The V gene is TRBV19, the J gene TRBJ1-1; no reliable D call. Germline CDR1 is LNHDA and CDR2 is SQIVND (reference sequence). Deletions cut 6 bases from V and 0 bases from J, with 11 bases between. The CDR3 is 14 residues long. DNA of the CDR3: TGTGCCAGTAGGGCTCGGACTGTGAACACTGAAGCTTTCTTT. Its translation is CASRARTVNTEAFF.

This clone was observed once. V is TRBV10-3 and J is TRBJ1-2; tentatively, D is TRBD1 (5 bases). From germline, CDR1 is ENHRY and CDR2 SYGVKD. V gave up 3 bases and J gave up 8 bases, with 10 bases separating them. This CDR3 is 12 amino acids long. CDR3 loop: CAISDREGGYTF. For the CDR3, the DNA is TGTGCCATCAGTGACAGGGAGGGGGGCTACACCTTC.

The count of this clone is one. CDR3 sequence (DNA): TGTGCCAGCAGCGTAGAGGGACGTCATTGGGGCGAGCAGTACTTC. Translated: CASSVEGRHWGEQYF. The chain is built from TRBV9 and TRBJ2-7; either TRBD1 or TRBD2 may supply D (5 bases each). The V gene lost 0 bases and the J gene lost 6 bases, with 16 bases spanning the gap. The CDR3 consists of 15 residues. Germline assignment: CDR1 SGDLS and CDR2 YYNGEE.

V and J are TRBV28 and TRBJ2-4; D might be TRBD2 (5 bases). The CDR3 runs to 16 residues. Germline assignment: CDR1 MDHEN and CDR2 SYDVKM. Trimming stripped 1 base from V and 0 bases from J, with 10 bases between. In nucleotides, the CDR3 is TGTGCCAGCAGTTTATCCGGACTCCTAGCCAAAAACATTCAGTACTTC. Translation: CASSLSGLLAKNIQYF.

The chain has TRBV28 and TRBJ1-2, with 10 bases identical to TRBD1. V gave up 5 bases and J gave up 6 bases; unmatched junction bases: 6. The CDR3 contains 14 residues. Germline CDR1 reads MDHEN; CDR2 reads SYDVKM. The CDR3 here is CASSPGQGVDGYTF. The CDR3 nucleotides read TGTGCCAGCAGTCCCGGACAGGGGGTAGATGGCTACACCTTC.

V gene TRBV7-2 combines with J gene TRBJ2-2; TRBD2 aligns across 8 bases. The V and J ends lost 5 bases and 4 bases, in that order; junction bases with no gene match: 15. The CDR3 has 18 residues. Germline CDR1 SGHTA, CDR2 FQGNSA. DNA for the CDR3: TGTGCCAGCAGCCATCCTCTCGGGGGGGGTCTCGGCACCGGGGAGCTGTTTTTT. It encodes CASSHPLGGGLGTGELFF. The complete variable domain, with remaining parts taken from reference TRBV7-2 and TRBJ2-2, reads GAGVSQSPSNKVTEKGKDVELRCDPISGHTALYWYRQSLGQGLEFLIYFQGNSAPDKSGLPSDRFSAERTGGSVSTLTIQRTQQEDSAVYLCASSHPLGGGLGTGELFFGEGSRLTVL.

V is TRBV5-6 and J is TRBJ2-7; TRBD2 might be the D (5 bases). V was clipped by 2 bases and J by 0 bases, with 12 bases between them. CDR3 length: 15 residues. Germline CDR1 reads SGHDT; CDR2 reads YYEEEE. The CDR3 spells CASSFMSGSSYEQYF. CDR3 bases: TGTGCCAGCAGCTTTATGAGCGGAAGCTCCTACGAGCAGTACTTC.

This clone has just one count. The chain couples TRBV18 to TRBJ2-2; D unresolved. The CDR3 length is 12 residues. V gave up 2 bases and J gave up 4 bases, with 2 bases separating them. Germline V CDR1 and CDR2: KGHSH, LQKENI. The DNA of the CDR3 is TGTGCCAGCTCACCAGTCACCGGGGAGCTGTTTTTT. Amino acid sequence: CASSPVTGELFF.

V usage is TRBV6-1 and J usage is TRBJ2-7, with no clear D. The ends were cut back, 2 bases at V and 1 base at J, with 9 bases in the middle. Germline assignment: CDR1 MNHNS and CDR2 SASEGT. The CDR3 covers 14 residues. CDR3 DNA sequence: TGTGCCAGCAGTGAATTTTACGAATCCTACGAGCAGTACTTC. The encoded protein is CASSEFYESYEQYF.

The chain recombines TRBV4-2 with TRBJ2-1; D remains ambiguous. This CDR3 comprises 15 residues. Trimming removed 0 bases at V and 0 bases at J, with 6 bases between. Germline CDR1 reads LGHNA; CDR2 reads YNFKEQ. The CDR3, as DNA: TGTGCCAGCAGCCAAGACGGACCCTCCTACAATGAGCAGTTCTTC. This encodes CASSQDGPSYNEQFF.

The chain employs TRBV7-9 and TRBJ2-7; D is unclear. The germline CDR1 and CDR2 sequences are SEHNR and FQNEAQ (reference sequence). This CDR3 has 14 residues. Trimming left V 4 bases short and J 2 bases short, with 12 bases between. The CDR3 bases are TGTGCCAGCAGCTCAAGACGGAATACCTACGAGCAGTACTTC. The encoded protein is CASSSRRNTYEQYF.

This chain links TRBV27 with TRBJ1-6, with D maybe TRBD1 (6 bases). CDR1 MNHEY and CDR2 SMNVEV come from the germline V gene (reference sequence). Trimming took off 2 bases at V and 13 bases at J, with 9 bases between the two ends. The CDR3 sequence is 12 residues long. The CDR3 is CASSLQGRPLHF. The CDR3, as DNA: TGTGCCAGCAGTTTACAGGGGCGTCCCCTCCACTTT.

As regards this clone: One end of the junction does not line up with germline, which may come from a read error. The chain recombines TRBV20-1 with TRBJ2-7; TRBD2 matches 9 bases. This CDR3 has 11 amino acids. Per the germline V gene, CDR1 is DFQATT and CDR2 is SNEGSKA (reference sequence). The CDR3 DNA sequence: TGTAAGCCTAGCGGGAAAGAAGAGCAGTACTTC. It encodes CKPSGKEEQYF.

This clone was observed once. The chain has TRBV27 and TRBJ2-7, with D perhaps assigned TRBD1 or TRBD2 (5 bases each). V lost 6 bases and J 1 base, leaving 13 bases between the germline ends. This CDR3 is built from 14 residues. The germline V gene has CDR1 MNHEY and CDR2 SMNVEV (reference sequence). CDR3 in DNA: TGTGCCAGCAGACCCGGGACGGAATCCTACGAGCAGTACTTC. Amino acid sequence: CASRPGTESYEQYF.

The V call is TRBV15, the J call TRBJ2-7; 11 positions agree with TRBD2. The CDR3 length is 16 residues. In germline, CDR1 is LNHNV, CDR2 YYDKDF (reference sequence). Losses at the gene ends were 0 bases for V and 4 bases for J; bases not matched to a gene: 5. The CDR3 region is CATSRDTTSGSYEQYF. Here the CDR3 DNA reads TGTGCCACCAGCAGAGATACTACTAGCGGGAGTTACGAGCAGTACTTC.

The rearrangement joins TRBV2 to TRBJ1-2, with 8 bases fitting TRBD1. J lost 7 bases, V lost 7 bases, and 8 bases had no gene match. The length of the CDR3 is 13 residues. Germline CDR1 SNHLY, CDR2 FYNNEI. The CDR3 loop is CASTGGDFAGYTF. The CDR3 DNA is TGTGCCAGCACAGGGGGCGATTTTGCTGGCTACACCTTC.

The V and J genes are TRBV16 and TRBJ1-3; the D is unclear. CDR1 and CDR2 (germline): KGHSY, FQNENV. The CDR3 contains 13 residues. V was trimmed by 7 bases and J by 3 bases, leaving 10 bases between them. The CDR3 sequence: CASKIGLGNTIYF. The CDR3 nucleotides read TGTGCCAGCAAGATCGGGCTTGGAAACACCATATATTTT.

The CDR3: CASSSPPYSGGYNEQFF. In DNA, the CDR3 is TGTGCCAGCAGTTCCCCACCATATAGCGGGGGCTACAATGAGCAGTTCTTC. The chain employs TRBV28 and TRBJ2-1, with 9 bases matching TRBD2. The CDR3 has 17 residues. V lost 4 bases to trimming and J lost 3 bases; unmatched junction nucleotides: 10. Germline-derived CDR1 and CDR2 are MDHEN and SYDVKM.

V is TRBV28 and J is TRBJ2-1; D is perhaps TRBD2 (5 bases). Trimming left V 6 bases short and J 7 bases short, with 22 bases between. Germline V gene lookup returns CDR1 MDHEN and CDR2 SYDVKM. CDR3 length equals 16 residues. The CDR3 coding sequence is TGTGCCAGCAGCCTACGCTCCGGGGTCATGTTTAATGAGCAGTTCTTC. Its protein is CASSLRSGVMFNEQFF.

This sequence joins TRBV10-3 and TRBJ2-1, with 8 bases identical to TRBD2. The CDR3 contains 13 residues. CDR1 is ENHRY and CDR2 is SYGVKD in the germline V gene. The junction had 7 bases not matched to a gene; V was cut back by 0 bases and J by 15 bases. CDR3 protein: CAISESASGSPFF. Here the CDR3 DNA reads TGTGCCATCAGTGAGTCGGCTAGCGGGTCCCCGTTCTTC.

This CDR3 is CASRMRGETQYF. The CDR3 DNA is TGTGCCAGCCGAATGAGGGGAGAGACCCAGTACTTC. The rearrangement joins TRBV19 to TRBJ2-5; D possibly matches TRBD1 or TRBD2 (5 bases each). The V gene's germline CDR1 is LNHDA and CDR2 SQIVND (reference sequence). Trimming removed 9 bases from V and 4 bases from J, with 12 bases in between. The CDR3 runs 12 residues. The full variable domain, completed using reference TRBV19 and TRBJ2-5, is DGGITQSPKYLFRKEGQNVTLSCEQNLNHDAMYWYRQDPGQGLRLIYYSQIVNDFQKGDIAEGYSVSREKKESFPLTVTSAQKNPTAFYLCASRMRGETQYFGPGTRLLVL.